The 21 T cell receptor beta chains below come from one sample, sequenced in a study of regulatory T cells in long-lasting Graves disease. Researchers made TCR beta libraries by using iRepertoire HTBI primers and running Arm-PCR on CDR3 regions. Using its own MiXCR run on the multiplex PCR reads, TCRdb lists one record per CDR3 protein. Among hundreds of thousands of distinct CDR3 sequences listed, around an eighth were seen once. Time point indicated: newly diagnosed GD, antithyroid drugs for less than 3 months. Isolated PBMC RNA provided the starting material for the TCR library. In addition, the sample was reused for a study of T cells in Graves' hyperthyroidism and ophthalmopathy.

The sample was peripheral blood mononuclear cells (PBMCs), taken at new diagnosis, from a patient treated with antithyroid drugs. The receptors were sampled from a man between 25 and 39 years old with Graves disease.

There are many counts of this clonotype. V is TRBV6-1 and J is TRBJ2-1; D remains ambiguous. Germline V gene data show CDR1 as MNHNS and CDR2 as SASEGT. The CDR3 covers 13 residues. Trimming left V 6 bases short and J 10 bases short, with 16 bases between. The CDR3 here is CASRSINFEEQFF. In DNA, the CDR3 is TGTGCCAGCAGGTCGATAAATTTTGAGGAGCAGTTCTTC.

In its sample, this clonotype was seen a few times. The chain has TRBV24-1 and TRBJ2-2; D is unresolved. The CDR3 has 13 residues. Germline-derived CDR1 and CDR2 are KGHDR and SFDVKD. The V end lost 8 bases, the J end lost 4 bases, and 10 bases lay between the germline ends. The CDR3 bases are TGTGCCACCACCGGCCCGGCCACCGGGGAGCTGTTTTTT. This sequence encodes CATTGPATGELFF.

For this clonotype: One base away lies a much larger clone, so this may be a sequencing read error. This sequence joins TRBV7-2 and TRBJ2-7; the match to TRBD1 covers 7 bases. The CDR3 is 16 residues long. The germline V gene has CDR1 SGHTA and CDR2 FQGNSA. V trimming: 2 bases; J trimming: 8 bases; junction bases outside the gene matches: 15. CDR3: CTSSLRGLDGLGKQYF. In DNA, the CDR3 is TGTACCAGCAGCTTAAGGGGGCTAGATGGGCTCGGCAAGCAGTACTTC.

The gene calls are TRBV7-9 and TRBJ1-5, with a possible D match to TRBD1 (5 bases). This CDR3 is built from 14 residues. V was clipped by 3 bases and J by 5 bases, with 11 bases between them. Per germline, CDR1 SEHNR and CDR2 FQNEAQ (reference sequence). In nucleotides, the CDR3 is TGTGCCAGCAGCTTCGGGACCGAACATCAGCCCCAGCATTTT. Protein product: CASSFGTEHQPQHF.

Ten or more counts support this clonotype. V gene TRBV29-1 combines with J gene TRBJ2-7; D remains unclear. The CDR3 loop spans 12 amino acids. Deletions cut 7 bases from V and 3 bases from J, with 13 bases between. The germline V gene has CDR1 SQVTM and CDR2 ANQGSEA. The CDR3 nucleotides are TGCAGCGCCGGAAATCGCGTCTACGAGCAGTACTTC. Protein: CSAGNRVYEQYF.

The genes are TRBV19 and TRBJ2-2; D is perhaps TRBD1 or TRBD2 (6 bases each). Trimming shortened V by 7 bases and J by 5 bases, and 17 bases separated the two germline ends. Per germline, CDR1 LNHDA and CDR2 SQIVND (reference sequence). The CDR3 spans 15 residues. This chain's CDR3 is CASTAWGAGTGELFF. CDR3 DNA: TGTGCCAGTACTGCTTGGGGGGCAGGAACCGGGGAGCTGTTTTTT.

This clonotype has only a few counts. A far larger clone differs by one base, so this is likely a read error. The J gene is TRBJ2-7, the V gene TRBV24-1; 8 bases line up with TRBD2. This CDR3 is 16 amino acids long. The ends lost 1 base at V and 7 bases at J; junction bases unmatched: 11. Germline assignment: CDR1 KGHDR and CDR2 SFDVKD. The CDR3 DNA follows: TGTGCCACCAGTGATTTAGTTTTCGGGGGGGAAGATGAGCAGTACTTC. It encodes CATSDLVFGGEDEQYF.

This clonotype was seen repeatedly, ten times or more. This rearrangement joins TRBV6-2 or TRBV6-3 to TRBJ2-7; possible D gene TRBD2, 6 bases. V lost 7 bases and J 1 base, leaving 20 bases between the germline ends. The CDR3 totals 16 residues. CDR1 and CDR2 (germline): MNHEY, SVGEGT. The CDR3 DNA reads TGTGCCAGCACTTCCCTCCCGGCTAGCGTATCCTACGAGCAGTACTTC. This gives the protein CASTSLPASVSYEQYF.

This clonotype was detected ten times or more. This chain links TRBV12-3 or TRBV12-4 with TRBJ2-6, with TRBD1 matching over 11 bases. This CDR3 comprises 18 residues. After removal of 2 bases from V and 4 bases from J, the junction contained 7 bases not matched to a gene. CDR3 coding DNA: TGTGCCAGCAGTTTACCGGGACAGGGGGGAGAAGGGGCCAACGTCCTGACTTTC. Its protein product is CASSLPGQGGEGANVLTF.

This clonotype occurred many times. The chain carries TRBV7-9 and TRBJ2-1; 7 bases map to TRBD2. Per germline, CDR1 SEHNR and CDR2 FQNEAQ (reference sequence). The CDR3 is 15 residues long. V dropped 4 bases and J dropped 8; count of bases not matched to a gene: 11. CDR3 DNA: TGTGCCAGCAGCTCCCAAGGCGGGAGATTCTATGAGCAGTTCTTC. Its protein is CASSSQGGRFYEQFF. Combining the CDR3 with reference TRBV7-9 and TRBJ2-1 gives the whole variable domain DTGVSQNPRHKITKRGQNVTFRCDPISEHNRLYWYRQTLGQGPEFLTYFQNEAQLEKSRLLSDRFSAERPKGSFSTLEIQRTEQGDSAMYLCASSSQGGRFYEQFFGPGTRLTVL.

The V gene is TRBV20-1, the J gene TRBJ2-7; TRBD2 matches 7 bases. V gave up 2 bases and J gave up 2 bases; unmatched junction bases: 9. The CDR3 has 15 amino acids. Germline-derived CDR1 and CDR2 are DFQATT and SNEGSKA (reference sequence). The CDR3 reads CSARSLAAVPYEQYF. The CDR3 DNA sequence: TGCAGTGCTAGAAGCCTAGCGGCCGTCCCCTACGAGCAGTACTTC.

This clonotype was counted a few times. The V call is TRBV9, the J call TRBJ2-1, with 8 positions matching TRBD2. V was clipped by 0 bases and J by 7 bases; unmatched bases: 6. CDR3 size: 15 residues. CDR1 and CDR2 from the germline V gene are SGDLS and YYNGEE. The CDR3 DNA sequence: TGTGCCAGCAGCGTAGTGGCGGGAGGCGGTAATGAGCAGTTCTTC. This encodes CASSVVAGGGNEQFF.

The sample holds a few counts of this clonotype. The chain couples TRBV7-9 to TRBJ2-6, with no clear D. This CDR3 spans 18 amino acids. Germline V lookup: CDR1 SEHNR, CDR2 FQNEAQ (reference sequence). V was cut by 6 bases and J by 0 bases, with 18 bases left in between. DNA of the CDR3: TGTGCCAGCAGGGGCTCAGAGTTCCAACGCTCTGGGGCCAACGTCCTGACTTTC. Protein: CASRGSEFQRSGANVLTF. Based on the CDR3 plus reference TRBV7-9 and TRBJ2-6, the full variable domain is DTGVSQNPRHKITKRGQNVTFRCDPISEHNRLYWYRQTLGQGPEFLTYFQNEAQLEKSRLLSDRFSAERPKGSFSTLEIQRTEQGDSAMYLCASRGSEFQRSGANVLTFGAGSRLTVL.

The chain employs TRBV20-1 and TRBJ1-1; maybe TRBD1 (5 bases). This CDR3 spans 13 amino acids. Germline V gene sequence: CDR1 DFQATT, CDR2 SNEGSKA (reference sequence). The ends were cut back, 3 bases at V and 4 bases at J, with 12 bases in the middle. CDR3 sequence reads: CSARLGGVTEAFF. Written as DNA, the CDR3 is TGCAGTGCTAGGCTGGGGGGGGTCACTGAAGCTTTCTTT.

V is TRBV19 and J is TRBJ2-7, with D perhaps assigned TRBD1 or TRBD2 (5 bases each). V gave up 9 bases and J gave up 3 bases, with 15 bases separating them. The germline gives CDR1 LNHDA, CDR2 SQIVND (reference sequence). The CDR3 spans 13 residues. CDR3 amino acids: CASRRGPLYEQYF. CDR3 DNA sequence: TGTGCCAGCAGAAGGGGACCACTCTACGAGCAGTACTTC.

Details on this clonotype: The junction shows a germline mismatch at one end, possibly a read error. The gene calls are TRBV27 and TRBJ2-1, with D tentatively TRBD1 (6 bases). CDR1 is MNHEY and CDR2 is SMNVEV in the germline V gene (reference sequence). This CDR3 has 15 residues. Written as DNA, the CDR3 is TGTGCCAGCAGTTATCCCCAGGGGTGGGGCAATGAGCAGCTCTTC. It translates to CASSYPQGWGNEQLF.

This clonotype was recorded at least ten times. The CDR3 nucleotides are TGTGCCAGCAGTTTCGATACAGGGCGCACTGAAGCTTTCTTT. Its protein product is CASSFDTGRTEAFF. V and J are TRBV12-3 or TRBV12-4 and TRBJ1-1; tentative D call: TRBD1 (6 bases). This CDR3 contains 14 residues. Between the trimmed V and J ends, which lost 3 bases and 4 bases, there was a span of 12 bases.

This clonotype has ten or more counts. The chain employs TRBV20-1 and TRBJ2-7; 12 bases line up with TRBD1. This CDR3 is 20 amino acids long. Germline V lookup: CDR1 DFQATT, CDR2 SNEGSKA (reference sequence). After removal of 6 bases from V and 4 bases from J, the junction contained 25 bases not matched to a gene. The CDR3 nucleotides read TGCAGTGCCCCCATACCTCCCGGGACAGGGGGCTCGAAGCGGGCGTACGAGCAGTACTTC. This encodes CSAPIPPGTGGSKRAYEQYF.

This chain links TRBV29-1 with TRBJ1-4, with 7 nucleotides matching TRBD1. V lost 5 bases and J lost 0; bases outside the gene matches: 3. The CDR3 runs 14 residues. Germline assignment: CDR1 SQVTM and CDR2 ANQGSEA. The CDR3: CSVTTGATNEKLFF. CDR3 DNA sequence: TGCAGCGTTACAACAGGGGCAACTAATGAAAAACTGTTTTTT.

The chain has TRBV3-1 and TRBJ1-5; tentative D call: TRBD1 (5 bases). CDR3 length: 14 residues. The V end lost 0 bases, the J end lost 6 bases, and 9 bases lay between the germline ends. Germline CDR1 is LGHDT and CDR2 is YNNKEL (reference sequence). CDR3 bases: TGTGCCAGCAGCCAAGATGGGGGAGGTCAGCCCCAGCATTTT. This codes for CASSQDGGGQPQHF.

This clonotype has ten or more counts. This chain connects TRBV29-1 to TRBJ2-2, with unresolved D. Germline V gene sequence: CDR1 SQVTM, CDR2 ANQGSEA. With 2 bases removed from V and 2 bases from J, the gap between germline ends came to 6 bases. The CDR3 has 13 amino acids. CDR3 in amino acids: CSVETSNTGELFF. The CDR3 nucleotides are TGCAGCGTTGAAACCTCAAACACCGGGGAGCTGTTTTTT.